The 28 T cell receptor beta chains below come from one sample, sequenced in a study of CD8 T cells in ankylosing spondylitis. One entry per CDR3 protein results from TCRdb running MiXCR on the 5' RACE reads. The data hold approximately 150,000 distinct CDR3 sequences, with more than 40% observed a single time. The sample consisted of synovial fluid, either unsorted or a sorted T cell fraction (not recorded which). The receptors shown here come from a male donor with ankylosing spondylitis.

This clonotype came up a few times. The rearrangement links TRBV29-1 to TRBJ2-5; the D is unclear. CDR3 size: 12 residues. Germline CDR1 is SQVTM and CDR2 is ANQGSEA. The V and J ends lost 5 bases and 1 base respectively, with 8 bases between them. CDR3 in amino acids: CSVWVGQETQYF. CDR3 coding DNA: TGCAGCGTTTGGGTGGGCCAAGAGACCCAGTACTTC.

To note about this clonotype: The germline gene is not matched at one end of the junction; a read error may be the cause. The chain has TRBV29-1 and TRBJ1-1; D unclear. The CDR3 extends over 14 amino acids. CDR1 SQVTM and CDR2 ANQGSEA come from the germline V gene. CDR3 nucleotides: TGCAGCGCTGAACCTTTGAGTCTGAACACTGAAGCTTTCTTT. Protein product: CSAEPLSLNTEAFF.

In its sample, this clonotype was seen a few times. This rearrangement joins TRBV12-3 or TRBV12-4 to TRBJ2-2; maybe TRBD2 (5 bases). Trimming shortened V by 5 bases and J by 3 bases, and 13 bases separated the two germline ends. This CDR3 comprises 15 residues. The CDR3 protein is CASSPRPGYTGELFF. CDR3 bases: TGTGCCAGCAGTCCTAGACCGGGGTACACCGGGGAGCTGTTTTTT.

V gene TRBV4-2 combines with J gene TRBJ1-4; weak D call: TRBD1 (6 bases). CDR1 is LGHNA, CDR2 YNFKEQ, per germline. V was cut by 1 base and J by 4 bases, with 13 bases left in between. The CDR3 runs to 16 residues. The CDR3 sequence: CASSQVRGWGNEKLFF. As DNA, the CDR3 is TGTGCCAGCAGCCAAGTCAGGGGTTGGGGTAATGAAAAACTGTTTTTT.

This chain connects TRBV12-3 or TRBV12-4 to TRBJ1-4; possible D gene TRBD1, 5 bases. The V end lost 5 bases, the J end lost 5 bases, and 12 bases lay between the germline ends. There are 14 residues in the CDR3. Written as DNA, the CDR3 is TGTGCCAGCAGTGTCCGGGACGGAAATGAAAAACTGTTTTTT. Amino acid sequence: CASSVRDGNEKLFF.

The gene calls are TRBV12-3 or TRBV12-4 and TRBJ2-7; 10 positions match TRBD2. V was clipped by 6 bases and J by 1 base; unmatched bases: 6. The CDR3 runs 15 residues. The CDR3 spells CASSYLLAGSYEQYF. CDR3 nucleotides: TGTGCCAGCAGCTACCTACTAGCGGGATCCTACGAGCAGTACTTC.

The V gene is TRBV12-3 or TRBV12-4, the J gene TRBJ1-2; 7 bases align to TRBD1. J was trimmed by 5 bases and V by 5 bases; bases with no gene match: 5. The CDR3 extends over 13 amino acids. In nucleotides, the CDR3 is TGTGCCAGCAGTGCTGGGACAGCGTATGGCTACACCTTC. Its protein product is CASSAGTAYGYTF.

The chain is built from TRBV5-1 and TRBJ1-2; D is undetermined. V lost 8 bases and J lost 4, with 15 bases in between. The germline CDR1 and CDR2 sequences are SGHRS and YFSETQ. The CDR3 has 13 residues. The CDR3 spells CASRYTYGYGYTF. The CDR3 coding sequence is TGCGCCAGTCGGTACACCTACGGCTATGGCTACACCTTC.

V and J are TRBV12-3 or TRBV12-4 and TRBJ2-7; D might be TRBD2 (6 bases). Trimming took off 3 bases at V and 2 bases at J, with 17 bases between the two ends. CDR3 length equals 16 residues. CDR3 loop: CASSFWFRGKTYEQYF. DNA of the CDR3: TGTGCCAGCAGTTTCTGGTTCCGCGGGAAGACCTACGAGCAGTACTTC.

This sequence joins TRBV7-3 and TRBJ2-2, with D perhaps TRBD1 or TRBD2 (5 bases each). V lost 2 bases to trimming and J lost 0 bases, with 10 bases between them. Germline V lookup: CDR1 SGHTA, CDR2 FQGTGA. This CDR3 spans 16 amino acids. The CDR3 nucleotides are TGTGCCAGCAGCTTATTCGGGACGCCGAACACCGGGGAGCTGTTTTTT. Its translation: CASSLFGTPNTGELFF.

This chain links TRBV3-1 with TRBJ2-3, with D tentatively TRBD2 (6 bases). There are 15 residues in the CDR3. Germline CDR1 is LGHDT and CDR2 is YNNKEL (reference sequence). V was trimmed by 5 bases and J by 4 bases, leaving 16 bases between them. For the CDR3, the DNA is TGTGCCAGCAGCAACAAGGCGGGGCGAGCAGATACGCAGTATTTT. The encoded protein is CASSNKAGRADTQYF.

The rearrangement links TRBV4-3 to TRBJ2-1; 7 nucleotides match TRBD1. The CDR3 contains 18 residues. The germline gives CDR1 LGHNA, CDR2 YSLEER. V shed 2 bases and J 8 bases; nucleotides not matched to a gene: 18. The CDR3 protein is CASSQQLLMGTAVDEQFF. As DNA, the CDR3 is TGCGCCAGCAGCCAACAACTTCTCATGGGGACAGCAGTCGATGAGCAGTTCTTC.

The CDR3 here is CASSFRTAYGYTF. CDR3 in DNA: TGCGCCAGCAGCTTCAGGACAGCCTATGGCTACACCTTC. J is TRBJ1-2 and V is TRBV5-1; TRBD1 is a possible D gene (6 bases). With 2 bases removed from V and 4 bases from J, the gap between germline ends came to 9 bases. Germline values: CDR1 SGHRS, CDR2 YFSETQ. The length of the CDR3 is 13 residues.

This clonotype was seen many times. The genes are TRBV9 and TRBJ2-1; 10 bases are a match to TRBD1. In germline, CDR1 is SGDLS, CDR2 YYNGEE. V dropped 3 bases and J dropped 5; count of bases not matched to a gene: 11. This CDR3 comprises 17 residues. This chain's CDR3 is CASSETSGTGADNEQFF. The CDR3 DNA follows: TGTGCCAGCAGCGAAACCTCCGGGACAGGGGCGGACAATGAGCAGTTCTTC.

The CDR3 DNA reads as TGTGCCAGCAGCTTCGAGGGGGCCGGAAATCAGCCCCAGCATTTT. It codes for CASSFEGAGNQPQHF. V is TRBV7-2 and J is TRBJ1-5; 7 bases line up with TRBD1. Per the germline V gene, CDR1 is SGHTA and CDR2 is FQGNSA. CDR3 size: 15 residues. Losses at the gene ends were 3 bases for V and 4 bases for J; bases not matched to a gene: 6.

The chain has TRBV27 and TRBJ2-3; D ambiguous. V was trimmed by 1 base and J by 1 base, leaving 12 bases between them. CDR1 is MNHEY and CDR2 is SMNVEV in the germline V gene (reference sequence). The length of the CDR3 is 16 residues. In nucleotides, the CDR3 is TGTGCCAGCAGTTTATTCGCGGCCTCCCGCACAGATACGCAGTATTTT. This sequence encodes CASSLFAASRTDTQYF.

This chain uses TRBV20-1 with TRBJ2-1; no firm D call. V was clipped by 6 bases and J by 3 bases, with 21 bases between them. The germline V gene has CDR1 DFQATT and CDR2 SNEGSKA (reference sequence). The CDR3 covers 16 residues. CDR3 in DNA: TGCAGTGCCAACCCCTCGACTGGCTGGGACTACAATGAGCAGTTCTTC. It yields the protein CSANPSTGWDYNEQFF.

The chain is built from TRBV4-2 and TRBJ1-5; no clear D. Germline loops: CDR1 LGHNA, CDR2 YNFKEQ. This CDR3 has 17 residues. The V end was cut by 4 bases, the J end by 0 bases, with 16 bases between. The CDR3 here is CASSPDLGGNSNQPQHF. The CDR3 DNA reads TGTGCCAGCAGCCCCGACTTGGGCGGCAATAGCAATCAGCCCCAGCATTTT.

In its sample, this clonotype was seen a few times. The rearrangement uses TRBV7-9 and TRBJ2-1, with D possibly matching TRBD2 (6 bases). CDR3 length: 14 amino acids. With 7 bases removed from V and 2 bases from J, the gap between germline ends came to 12 bases. CDR1 is SEHNR, CDR2 FQNEAQ, per germline (reference sequence). CDR3 region: CASTYTSPYNEQFF. Here the CDR3 DNA reads TGTGCCAGCACCTACACTAGCCCCTACAATGAGCAGTTCTTC.

J is TRBJ2-1 and V is TRBV6-2 or TRBV6-3, with TRBD2 identical over 9 bases. Germline CDR1 and CDR2: MNHEY and SVGEGT. The CDR3 is made up of 17 amino acids. The J segment lost 10 bases and the V segment lost 4 bases, leaving 17 bases of the junction unmatched. CDR3 amino acids: CASSFPCGLAGLSEQFF. DNA of the CDR3: TGTGCCAGCAGTTTTCCTTGTGGGCTAGCGGGATTAAGCGAGCAGTTCTTC.

The chain combines TRBV3-1 with TRBJ1-6; D not certain. CDR1 LGHDT and CDR2 YNNKEL come from the germline V gene (reference sequence). V lost 5 bases and J 4 bases, leaving 18 bases between the germline ends. The CDR3 is 17 residues long. The DNA of the CDR3 is TGTGCCAGCAGCAAATATGCCCAGGTGACTTATAATTCACCCCTCCACTTT. As protein: CASSKYAQVTYNSPLHF.

The genes are TRBV12-3 or TRBV12-4 and TRBJ1-6; D gene unclear. The CDR3 totals 14 residues. V was clipped by 3 bases and J by 9 bases, with 12 bases between them. CDR3 loop: CASSFMVLGSPLHF. CDR3 coding DNA: TGTGCCAGCAGTTTTATGGTTCTGGGTTCACCCCTCCACTTT.

This clonotype has just a few counts. This chain connects TRBV13 to TRBJ2-5; TRBD2 matches at 8 bases. Germline trimming cut 0 bases from V and 4 bases from J; bases unmatched to any gene: 4. Germline CDR1 and CDR2: PRHDT and FYEKMQ (reference sequence). The CDR3 consists of 15 residues. CDR3 coding DNA: TGTGCCAGCAGCTTAGGAGCGGGGGCCGGAGAGACCCAGTACTTC. Its protein product is CASSLGAGAGETQYF.

In this sample, this clonotype turned up a few times. The gene calls are TRBV7-9 and TRBJ2-5, with a weak D call TRBD1 (6 bases). This CDR3 is 14 amino acids long. The ends were cut back, 1 base at V and 3 bases at J, with 9 bases in the middle. Germline loops: CDR1 SEHNR, CDR2 FQNEAQ (reference sequence). This CDR3 reads CASSLGAGEETQYF. The CDR3 bases are TGTGCCAGCAGCTTAGGGGCAGGGGAAGAGACCCAGTACTTC.

The chain employs TRBV10-3 and TRBJ2-2; TRBD1 matches at 7 bases. V gave up 7 bases and J gave up 3 bases; unmatched junction bases: 2. Per the germline V gene, CDR1 is ENHRY and CDR2 is SYGVKD. CDR3 length equals 13 residues. CDR3 DNA: TGTGCCATCACGGGACAGTACACCGGGGAGCTGTTTTTT. Translated: CAITGQYTGELFF.

This clonotype came up a few times. The rearrangement links TRBV6-1 to TRBJ1-5; TRBD1 matches 7 bases. CDR3 length equals 14 residues. V lost 3 bases to trimming and J lost 6 bases; unmatched junction nucleotides: 5. Germline-derived CDR1 and CDR2 are MNHNS and SASEGT. Here the CDR3 reads CASSDPTGSQPQHF. CDR3 DNA sequence: TGTGCCAGCAGTGATCCGACAGGGTCTCAGCCCCAGCATTTT.

CDR3 bases: TGTGCCAGCCGAGGGGCGGGGGGGCCTGAAGATACGCAGTATTTT. Its protein is CASRGAGGPEDTQYF. The chain couples TRBV11-2 to TRBJ2-3; 9 nucleotides align to TRBD2. The CDR3 spans 15 residues. Unmatched junction bases numbered 11, after V lost 8 bases and J lost 5 bases. The germline V gene encodes CDR1 SGHAT and CDR2 FQNNGV.

This chain uses TRBV27 with TRBJ2-3; D remains ambiguous. V lost 5 bases and J lost 2, with 17 bases in between. The CDR3 runs to 16 residues. Germline values: CDR1 MNHEY, CDR2 SMNVEV (reference sequence). The CDR3 region has the DNA TGTGCCAGCAGTATGATGGGCCGGTACTACACAGATACGCAGTATTTT. It is translated as CASSMMGRYYTDTQYF.